This T cell receptor beta chain was sequenced for a study of cytomegalovirus exposure and HLA in healthy donors. Overall study results and limits: Specificity of three CMV-associated chains for CMV antigens was verified in vitro. In a later analysis, productive TCRs from donors in an Asian-associated ancestry cluster reportedly carried fewer N-insertions than the cohort mean. Cytomegalovirus status was reportedly diagnosed by the classifier with high specificity and sensitivity.

V shed 0 bases and J 5 bases; nucleotides not matched to a gene: 11. Germline CDR1 reads LGHNA; CDR2 reads YNFKEQ. The CDR3 loop spans 17 amino acids. This clone has just a few counts. What it recognizes is unknown. The study ran its PCR with 60 Vbeta and 13 Jbeta primers. Sequencing was performed with immunoSEQ multiplex PCR; in TCRdb, only in-frame clones are kept and a portion is missing. The sample lists about 110,000 clones; 69% were seen once. The clonotype comes from a woman in her seventies in good health and CMV-seropositive. V usage is TRBV4-2 and J usage is TRBJ2-3; 7 bases line up with TRBD2. The sample was PBMCs. CDR3 coding DNA: TGTGCCAGCAGCCAAGAAGGCAGGAGTGGGGGGGTAGATACGCAGTATTTT. Protein: CASSQEGRSGGVDTQYF.